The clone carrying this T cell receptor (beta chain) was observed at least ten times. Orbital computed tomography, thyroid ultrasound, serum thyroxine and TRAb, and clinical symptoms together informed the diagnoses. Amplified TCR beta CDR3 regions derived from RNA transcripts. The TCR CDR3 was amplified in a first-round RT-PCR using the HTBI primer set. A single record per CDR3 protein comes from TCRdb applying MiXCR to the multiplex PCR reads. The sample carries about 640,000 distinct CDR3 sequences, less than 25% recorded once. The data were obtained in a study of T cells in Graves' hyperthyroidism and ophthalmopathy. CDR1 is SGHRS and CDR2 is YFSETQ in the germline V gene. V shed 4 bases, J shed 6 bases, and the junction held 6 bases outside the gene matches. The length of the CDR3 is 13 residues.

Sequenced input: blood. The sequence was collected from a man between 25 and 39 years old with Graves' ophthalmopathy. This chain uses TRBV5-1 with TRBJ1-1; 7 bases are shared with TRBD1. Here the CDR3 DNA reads TGCGCCAGCAGCCTACAGGGGCCGTCTGAAGCTTTCTTT. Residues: CASSLQGPSEAFF.